The sequence of this T cell receptor beta chain was determined in a study of T-cell reconstitution after alpha-beta-depleted transplantation in children. The study's findings and limits: Approximately two months post-transplant, alpha-beta T cells reportedly originated from several hundred expanded graft clones. Some patients owed their high day-60 TCRbeta diversity to surviving recipient T cells and thymic progenitors. One year after transplant, T-cell counts and diversity came mostly from newly produced T cells.

Only a few counts were recorded for this clonotype. The antigen is undetermined. After removal of 4 bases from V and 4 bases from J, the junction contained 10 bases not matched to a gene. CDR1 and CDR2 (germline): SGHAT, FQNNGV. This CDR3 region has 16 residues. Unique molecular identifiers were incorporated into the prepared TCRbeta library. TCRdb fed the PCR reads into MiXCR, producing one record per CDR3 protein. The sample holds under 450,000 distinct CDR3 sequences, under 20% seen once. The genes are TRBV11-2 and TRBJ2-1; 7 nucleotides agree with TRBD1. The source material was PBMCs, mostly from graft donor cells, sampled 360 days after TCRalphabeta/CD19-depleted stem cell transplant. The TCR was taken from a boy less than two years old who had a stem cell transplant for Wiskott-Aldrich syndrome, so the T cells may come from the graft donor. In DNA form, the CDR3 reads TGTGCCAGCAGCTCCCTAACGGGACAGATTTACAATGAGCAGTTCTTC. Its protein is CASSSLTGQIYNEQFF.